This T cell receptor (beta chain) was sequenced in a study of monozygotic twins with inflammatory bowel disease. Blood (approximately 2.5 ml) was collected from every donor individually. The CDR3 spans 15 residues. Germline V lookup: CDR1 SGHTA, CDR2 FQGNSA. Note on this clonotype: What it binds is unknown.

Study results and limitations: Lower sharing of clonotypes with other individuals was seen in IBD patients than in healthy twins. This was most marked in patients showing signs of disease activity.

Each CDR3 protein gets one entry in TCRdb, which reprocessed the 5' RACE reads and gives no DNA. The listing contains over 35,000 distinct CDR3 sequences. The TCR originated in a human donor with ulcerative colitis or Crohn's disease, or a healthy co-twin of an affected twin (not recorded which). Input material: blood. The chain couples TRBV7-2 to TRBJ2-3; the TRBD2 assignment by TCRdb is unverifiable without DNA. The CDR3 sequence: CASSLGRPDRDTQYF. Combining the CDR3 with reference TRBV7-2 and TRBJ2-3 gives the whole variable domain GAGVSQSPSNKVTEKGKDVELRCDPISGHTALYWYRQSLGQGLEFLIYFQGNSAPDKSGLPSDRFSAERTGGSVSTLTIQRTQQEDSAVYLCASSLGRPDRDTQYFGPGTRLTVL.